Below, 5 T cell receptor beta chains from the same sample are listed, as sequenced in a study of blood T cells in healthy people across ages. Next came a second PCR, run for roughly 6 to 11 cycles, which used a sample-barcoded 5' primer along with a J-beta primer mix. TCRdb independently ran MiXCR on the 5' RACE reads; one entry per CDR3 protein. The data contain hundreds of thousands of distinct CDR3 sequences, about 27% of them seen just once; the ten biggest clones take up 3% to 4%. These records were also assigned to another study, of T cells of mothers and their children.

Sequencing used blood. These TCRs come from a boy younger than 10 in good health.

This rearrangement joins TRBV10-3 to TRBJ1-2; no reliable D call. The CDR3 contains 12 residues. CDR1 ENHRY and CDR2 SYGVKD come from the germline V gene. With 0 bases removed from V and 1 base from J, the gap between germline ends came to 0 bases. CDR3: CAISESNYGYTF. CDR3 coding DNA: TGTGCCATCAGTGAGTCTAACTATGGCTACACCTTC.

The genes are TRBV15 and TRBJ2-1; the D call may be TRBD1 or TRBD2 (5 bases each). The CDR3 covers 14 residues. The germline V gene encodes CDR1 LNHNV and CDR2 YYDKDF (reference sequence). The ends were cut back, 1 base at V and 10 bases at J, with 14 bases in the middle. CDR3 in DNA: TGTGCCACCAGCAGAGGGGGGTTACAATCCGAGCAGTTCTTC. This codes for CATSRGGLQSEQFF. The complete variable domain, with remaining parts taken from reference TRBV15 and TRBJ2-1, reads DAMVIQNPRYQVTQFGKPVTLSCSQTLNHNVMYWYQQKSSQAPKLLFHYYDKDFNNEADTPDNFQSRRPNTSFCFLDIRSPGLGDTAMYLCATSRGGLQSEQFFGPGTRLTVL.

This clonotype was seen a handful of times. This chain links TRBV28 with TRBJ1-2; 7 bases are a match to TRBD1. Per germline, CDR1 MDHEN and CDR2 SYDVKM. V was pared by 9 bases and J by 7 bases, with 14 bases of the junction left unmatched. The length of the CDR3 is 14 residues. The CDR3 nucleotides read TGTGCCAGTAAGACCTCGGGCAGGGGGTCTGGCTACACCTTC. Protein sequence: CASKTSGRGSGYTF.

This clonotype was counted a few times. The genes are TRBV7-2 and TRBJ1-2; TRBD1 matches at 8 bases. V shed 5 bases, J shed 8 bases, and the junction held 10 bases outside the gene matches. From germline, CDR1 is SGHTA and CDR2 FQGNSA. The CDR3 loop spans 14 amino acids. The CDR3 DNA is TGTGCCAGCAGCCGCCCCGGGACAGGCTTGGGCTACACCTTC. Protein: CASSRPGTGLGYTF.

V gene TRBV6-5 combines with J gene TRBJ1-6; D may be TRBD1 (5 bases). The CDR3 is made up of 10 amino acids. Trimming shortened V by 8 bases and J by 10 bases, and 6 bases separated the two germline ends. CDR1 is MNHEY and CDR2 is SVGAGI in the germline V gene. The CDR3 loop is CASWGSPLHF. As DNA, the CDR3 is TGTGCCAGCTGGGGGTCACCCCTCCACTTT.